This record looks at one T cell receptor (beta chain) sequence and its context. Its antigen is not yet known. The junction and the germline gene differ at one end; a read error may be behind it. In the prospective study, participants were about 18 to 100 years old, resided in about 25 geographic areas of the United States, and were enrolled through a virtual design. Cohort assignment in the prospective study relied on participant-reported clinical history from a screening survey and a study questionnaire. A participant counted as exposed if, within 2 weeks of entering the study, that participant had been in contact with someone who had a PCR-confirmed or clinician-diagnosed COVID-19 case. In the prospective study, whole blood, serum and a nasopharyngeal or oropharyngeal swab were collected from each participant by mobile phlebotomists. Additional blood draws and questionnaires over an approximately 2-month period could optionally be provided by prospective study participants. Prospective study blood samples were shipped either frozen or at room temperature before DNA extraction.

The data derive from a study of blood T cell repertoires in COVID-19 (dated by TCRdb to the early 2020s). The study in broad terms: Collaborator samples came from the United States, Italy and Spain and covered acute and convalescent phases of COVID-19. The material from the prospective study consisted of cDNA or gDNA derived from T cells, B-cell-depleted T cells, or PBMCs. Subjects who had been exposed to COVID-19, were actively infected with it, or had recovered from it provided the deeply sampled blood TCRbeta repertoires that made up the dataset. The repertoires were released in a freely available public database meant as a resource for research on the immune response to SARS-CoV-2. Samples were obtained from the ongoing ImmuneRACE study (first 160 participants) and from 1,000 to 1,500 subjects provided by 6 global collaborators. Nearly every sample came with metadata listing a de-identified subject ID, COVID-19 status, age in years and sex. Where available, HLA class I and class II types were obtained from metadata supplied by the sample provider rather than from assay-based typing. Here is what the overall study found, with its caveats: The amount of clinical and demographic metadata varied by source and participant and was provided uncurated.

CDR1 and CDR2 (SGHDT, YYEEEE) derive from the germline V gene. The CDR3 runs 12 amino acids, cysteine and phenylalanine included. The read is trimmed to its CDR3 DNA, 36 bases read in frame from base 1. TCRbeta CDR3 regions were amplified from genomic DNA by means of the immunoSEQ Assay, a bias-controlled multiplex PCR. From the authors' description of their analysis: Within the assay, amplification of reference gene primers was used to estimate how many nucleated cells each sample contained. To quantify the absolute abundance of each unique TCRbeta CDR3 rearrangement, sequence reads were collapsed and filtered. Productive Simpson clonality was computed per sample as the square root of Simpson's diversity index over productive rearrangements. This immuneACCESS table, as held by TCRdb, lists in-frame sequences with V and J called but not all clones. Of the missing ones, under half trace to an unresolved V gene in checked studies; the others have no known cause. The V and J calls and clone size come from that table; D and trimming were worked out from the DNA. Across this sample there are fewer than 250,000 clones, with approximately 83% seen only once. Around 4.6% of the sample belongs to the ten largest clones.

Sequencing used PBMCs or T cells enriched from blood (not recorded which). The chain employs TRBV5-6 and TRBJ1-2; the D gene is unclear. The receptor was derived from a woman aged 50 to 65 who had been exposed to COVID-19. The CDR3 region has the sequence CASSLAREDRFF. The sequenced DNA is TGTGCCAGCAGCTTGGCTAGAGAGGATCGTTTCTTC.